Listed below are T cell receptor beta chains from one sample, sequenced in a study of T cell responses to AZD1222 COVID-19 vaccine. Produced via immunoSEQ multiplex PCR; TCRdb's table is partial and in-frame only. The top ten clones hold roughly 0.98% of a sample with about 170,000 clones, roughly 85% of them seen once. The sequenced sample was peripheral blood, obtained 28 days after the second AZD1222 dose. Receptor source: an adult who received the AZD1222 COVID-19 vaccine. Each CDR3 is given without its conserved first and last residue. Each record gives: J gene, V gene, CDR3 protein.

TRBJ1-4,TRBV9,ASSVGAGNEKLF
TRBJ2-1,TRBV5-6,ASSVGPNNNEQF
TRBJ1-5,TRBV27,ASSPSGSISNQPQH
TRBJ1-5,TRBV3-1/TRBV3-2,ASSGVDQPQH
TRBJ2-5,TRBV6-5,ASSNSETQY
TRBJ2-3,TRBV6-6,ASSPMSLAVHTDTQY
TRBJ2-7,TRBV18,ASSPQDSYEQY
TRBJ1-2,TRBV30,AWSAQQGSGYT
TRBJ2-7,TRBV19,ASMSGTYEQY
TRBJ1-1,TRBV19,ASSIQGAVNTEAF
TRBJ2-3,TRBV5-4,ASSNLLAGGSTDTQY